This entry is about one T cell receptor beta chain. The CDR3 covers 18 residues. J gave up 3 bases and V 5 bases, and 14 bases lay outside the gene matches. CDR1 and CDR2 from the germline V gene are GTSNPN and SVGIG (reference sequence). Seattle's enrolled individuals joined amid active infection and were then monitored longitudinally. The data derive from a study of blood T cell repertoires in COVID-19. As handled by the study authors: Quantification of nucleated cells was approximated via reference gene primer amplification. The data were produced by immunoSEQ multiplex PCR, yet TCRdb's version contains in-frame clones alone and is incomplete. V and J calls plus clone size are reproduced from that table; the DNA served to infer D and trimming. The data hold a few hundred thousand clones, with roughly 88% observed a single time.

V gene TRBV30 combines with J gene TRBJ2-3; TRBD2 matches at 13 bases. The sequence was collected from a woman aged 25-40 years with COVID-19, enrolled during active disease. Sequenced material: peripheral blood. DNA for the CDR3: TGTGCCTGGGGCGTAGGACTAGCGGGAGTCAGGCCAACAGATACGCAGTATTTT. Amino acid sequence: CAWGVGLAGVRPTDTQYF.